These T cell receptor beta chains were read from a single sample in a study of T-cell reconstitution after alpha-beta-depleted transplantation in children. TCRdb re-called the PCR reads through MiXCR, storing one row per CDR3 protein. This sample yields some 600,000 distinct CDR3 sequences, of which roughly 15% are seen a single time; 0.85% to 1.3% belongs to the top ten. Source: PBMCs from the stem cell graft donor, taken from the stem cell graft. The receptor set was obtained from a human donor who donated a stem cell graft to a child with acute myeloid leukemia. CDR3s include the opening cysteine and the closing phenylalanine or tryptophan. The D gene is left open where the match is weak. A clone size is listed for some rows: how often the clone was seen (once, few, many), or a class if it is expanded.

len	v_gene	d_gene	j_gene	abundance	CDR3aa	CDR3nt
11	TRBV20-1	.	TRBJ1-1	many	CSARDWDEAFF	TGCAGTGCTAGAGATTGGGATGAAGCTTTCTTT
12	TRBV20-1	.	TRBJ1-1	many	CSAGIGDTEAFF	TGCAGTGCGGGCATCGGCGACACTGAAGCTTTCTTT
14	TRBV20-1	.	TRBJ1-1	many	CSASFGAENTEAFF	TGCAGTGCTTCCTTTGGGGCAGAGAACACTGAAGCTTTCTTT
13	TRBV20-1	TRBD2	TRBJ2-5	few	CSASLAGQETQYF	TGCAGTGCTTCGCTAGCGGGACAAGAGACCCAGTACTTC
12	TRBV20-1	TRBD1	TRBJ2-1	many	CSTQGVYNEQFF	TGCAGTACGCAGGGGGTCTACAATGAGCAGTTCTTC
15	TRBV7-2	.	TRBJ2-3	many	CASSFFADEGDTQYF	TGTGCCAGCAGCTTTTTTGCTGACGAGGGGGATACGCAGTATTTT
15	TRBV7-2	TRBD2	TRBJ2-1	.	CASSLDPRGGGEQFF	TGTGCCAGCAGCCTAGATCCACGGGGGGGCGGTGAGCAGTTCTTC
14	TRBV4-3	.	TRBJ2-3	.	CASSQDPLTDTQYF	TGCGCCAGCAGCCAAGACCCCCTCACAGATACGCAGTATTTT
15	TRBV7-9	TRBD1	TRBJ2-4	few	CASSGTGRAKNIQYF	TGTGCCAGCTCTGGGACAGGCCGAGCCAAAAACATTCAGTACTTC
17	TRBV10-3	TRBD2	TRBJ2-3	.	CAISEPTGGGNGDTQYF	TGTGCCATCAGTGAGCCAACGGGGGGAGGGAATGGAGATACGCAGTATTTT
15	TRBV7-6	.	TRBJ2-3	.	CASSWGDVERDTQYF	TGTGCCAGCAGCTGGGGGGACGTCGAAAGGGATACGCAGTATTTT
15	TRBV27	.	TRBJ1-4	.	CASSPRRGAGEKLFF	TGTGCCAGCAGTCCCCGGCGGGGGGCTGGTGAAAAACTGTTTTTT
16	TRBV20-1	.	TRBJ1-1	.	CCALGGQAGPNTEAFF	TGCTGTGCGCTGGGGGGGCAGGCGGGCCCGAACACTGAAGCTTTCTTT
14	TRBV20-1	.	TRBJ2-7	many	CSASSTGGIGEQYF	TGCAGTGCAAGCTCGACTGGGGGTATTGGCGAGCAGTACTTC
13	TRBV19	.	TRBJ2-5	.	CASSWRGWETQYF	TGTGCCAGTAGTTGGAGAGGTTGGGAGACCCAGTACTTC
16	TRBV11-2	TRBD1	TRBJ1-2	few	CASSEILTGPSYGYTF	TGTGCCAGCAGCGAGATCTTGACAGGGCCCAGCTATGGCTACACCTTC
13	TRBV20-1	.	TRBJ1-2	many	CSVGQRGFYGYTF	TGCAGTGTTGGCCAAAGGGGTTTCTATGGCTACACCTTC
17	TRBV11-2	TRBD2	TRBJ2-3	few	CASSPSSLAGLGDTQYF	TGTGCCAGCAGCCCCTCCTCTCTAGCGGGCCTCGGAGATACGCAGTATTTT
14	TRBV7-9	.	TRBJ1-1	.	CASSQSPRDTEAFF	TGTGCCAGCAGCCAATCCCCGAGGGACACTGAAGCTTTCTTT
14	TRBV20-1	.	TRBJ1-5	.	CSARAGWGGQPQHF	TGCAGTGCTAGGGCCGGGTGGGGAGGTCAGCCCCAGCATTTT
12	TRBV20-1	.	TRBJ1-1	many	CSAKTQGYEAFF	TGCAGTGCTAAAACCCAGGGCTATGAAGCTTTCTTT
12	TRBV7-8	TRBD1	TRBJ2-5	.	CASSQGVETQYF	TGTGCCAGCAGCCAGGGGGTAGAGACCCAGTACTTC
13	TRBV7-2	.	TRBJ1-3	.	CASSRAGGNTIYF	TGTGCCAGCAGCCGTGCCGGCGGAAACACCATATATTTT
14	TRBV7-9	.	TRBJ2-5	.	CASSLVADSETQYF	TGTGCCAGCAGCTTAGTAGCGGATAGCGAGACCCAGTACTTC
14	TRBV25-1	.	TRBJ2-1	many	CASSEYRDGNEQFF	TGTGCCAGCAGTGAATACAGGGACGGGAATGAGCAGTTCTTC
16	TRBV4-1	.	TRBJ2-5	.	CASSNRLGAGKETQYF	TGCGCCAGCTCAAATAGACTGGGGGCGGGTAAAGAGACCCAGTACTTC
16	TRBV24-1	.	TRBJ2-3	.	CATSPGGHISTDTQYF	TGTGCCACCAGCCCCGGGGGCCATATTAGCACAGATACGCAGTATTTT
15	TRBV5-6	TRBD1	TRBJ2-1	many	CASSFLDRGNGEQFF	TGTGCCAGCAGCTTCTTGGACAGGGGGAATGGCGAGCAGTTCTTC
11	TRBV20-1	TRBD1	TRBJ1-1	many	CSGDRDREAFF	TGCAGTGGCGACCGGGACAGGGAAGCTTTCTTT
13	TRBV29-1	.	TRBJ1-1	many	CSVEGVGVTEAFF	TGCAGCGTTGAAGGGGTCGGGGTCACTGAAGCTTTCTTT
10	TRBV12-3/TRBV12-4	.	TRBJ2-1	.	CASSFDEQFF	TGTGCCAGCAGTTTTGATGAGCAGTTCTTC
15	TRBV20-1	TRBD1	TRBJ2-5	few	CSAPPLTGTRETQYF	TGCAGTGCTCCCCCTCTGACAGGGACGAGAGAGACCCAGTACTTC
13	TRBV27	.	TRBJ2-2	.	CASTQGPTGELFF	TGTGCCAGCACCCAAGGCCCCACCGGGGAGCTGTTTTTT
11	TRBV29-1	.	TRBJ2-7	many	CSVEVFHEQYF	TGCAGCGTTGAAGTTTTCCACGAGCAGTACTTC
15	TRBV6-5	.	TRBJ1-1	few	CASSSLRTDSTEAFF	TGTGCCAGCAGTTCTCTTCGGACAGACTCCACTGAAGCTTTCTTT
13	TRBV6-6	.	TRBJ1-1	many	CASSHAWNTEAFF	TGTGCCAGCAGCCACGCGTGGAACACTGAAGCTTTCTTT
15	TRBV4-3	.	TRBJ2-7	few	CASSQGQAFPYEQYF	TGCGCCAGCAGCCAAGGGCAGGCCTTCCCCTACGAGCAGTACTTC
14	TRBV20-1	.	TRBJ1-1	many	CSARVDSLNTEAFF	TGCAGTGCTAGAGTCGACAGCCTGAACACTGAAGCTTTCTTT
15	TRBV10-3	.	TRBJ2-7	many	CAISELARGNYEQYF	TGTGCCATCAGTGAGTTAGCGCGGGGAAATTACGAGCAGTACTTC
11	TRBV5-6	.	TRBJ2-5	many	CASSLTETQYF	TGTGCCAGCAGCTTAACCGAGACCCAGTACTTC
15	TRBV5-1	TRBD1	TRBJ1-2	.	CASSLERQGADGYTF	TGCGCCAGCAGCTTGGAGCGACAGGGGGCGGATGGCTACACCTTC
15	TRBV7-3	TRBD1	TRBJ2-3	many	CASSFTGGDLDTQYF	TGTGCCAGCAGCTTCACAGGGGGTGATTTGGATACGCAGTATTTT